The rows below give T cell receptor beta chains drawn from one sample of a study of blood T cell repertoires in COVID-19. The repertoire was sequenced with immunoSEQ multiplex PCR; TCRdb's copy has only in-frame clones and lacks some. Among fewer than 250,000 clones, 88% were seen once, and the ten largest hold 1.5% to 2%. The sequenced sample was peripheral blood. The receptors derive from a man in his sixties or seventies with acute or convalescent COVID-19. Each CDR3 is given with its conserved first and last residue. A D gene is named only where the DNA matches it firmly.

D: TRBD2
J: TRBJ2-7
V: TRBV5-8
CDR3: CASSLTGTSGISYEQYF

D: TRBD1
J: TRBJ1-5
V: TRBV15
CDR3: CATSRVGTGSQPQHF

D: TRBD1
J: TRBJ1-5
V: TRBV5-5
CDR3: CASSRQGGLGQPQHF

D: .
J: TRBJ1-4
V: TRBV11-2
CDR3: CASSGAGEINEKLFF

D: .
J: TRBJ1-5
V: TRBV19
CDR3: CASRVFGRNQPQHF

D: .
J: TRBJ2-7
V: TRBV19
CDR3: CASSIPGVTAYEQYF

D: .
J: TRBJ1-2
V: TRBV6-2/TRBV6-3
CDR3: CASSRGGILYGYTF

D: .
J: TRBJ1-2
V: TRBV24-1
CDR3: CATSDSGSLNYGYTF

D: .
J: TRBJ1-5
V: TRBV15
CDR3: CATSRGQNNQPQHF

D: TRBD1
J: TRBJ2-7
V: TRBV20-1
CDR3: CSAMTGDEQYF

D: .
J: TRBJ2-7
V: TRBV29-1
CDR3: CSAKGGGERESYEQYF

D: .
J: TRBJ2-7
V: TRBV28
CDR3: CASSLGLLFSSYEQYF

D: TRBD1
J: TRBJ1-2
V: TRBV2
CDR3: CASSEAYRGPYGYTF

D: TRBD1
J: TRBJ1-5
V: TRBV10-3
CDR3: CAIRDREGNQPQHF

D: TRBD2
J: TRBJ2-2
V: TRBV2
CDR3: CASTLAADAGELFF

D: TRBD1
J: TRBJ1-5
V: TRBV6-5
CDR3: CASRTTGAGNQPQHF

D: .
J: TRBJ2-2
V: TRBV7-3
CDR3: CASSLNTGRDTGELFF

D: .
J: TRBJ1-1
V: TRBV7-2
CDR3: CASSPGSWNTEAFF

D: .
J: TRBJ2-1
V: TRBV7-6
CDR3: CASSLRLPGNEQFF

D: TRBD2
J: TRBJ2-1
V: TRBV18
CDR3: CASSPPSGGAYNEQFF

D: .
J: TRBJ1-5
V: TRBV19
CDR3: CASSIGQANQPQHF

D: .
J: TRBJ2-3
V: TRBV6-5
CDR3: CASSYSRTSTDTQYF

D: TRBD1
J: TRBJ1-1
V: TRBV19
CDR3: CASKKGTGNTEAFF

D: TRBD1
J: TRBJ1-4
V: TRBV7-9
CDR3: CASSLGQGVGEKLFF

D: .
J: TRBJ2-5
V: TRBV7-9
CDR3: CASSPEGRKTQYF

D: TRBD1
J: TRBJ1-2
V: TRBV6-5
CDR3: CASSRKGQAYGYTF

D: .
J: TRBJ2-1
V: TRBV29-1
CDR3: CSVLLSLPYNEQFF

D: TRBD2
J: TRBJ2-5
V: TRBV3-1/TRBV3-2
CDR3: CASRSSGPVARTQYF

D: .
J: TRBJ2-1
V: TRBV24-1
CDR3: CATSDSNRNEQFF

D: TRBD1
J: TRBJ2-7
V: TRBV5-1
CDR3: CASSSSGQSTYEQYF

D: .
J: TRBJ1-2
V: TRBV5-4
CDR3: CASSSQGIYGYTF

D: TRBD2
J: TRBJ2-2
V: TRBV7-2
CDR3: CASSLARELTGELFF

D: TRBD2
J: TRBJ2-7
V: TRBV29-1
CDR3: CSALSGSRFDEQYF

D: .
J: TRBJ1-2
V: TRBV27
CDR3: CASSGPRFQGNYGYTF

D: TRBD1
J: TRBJ1-5
V: TRBV10-3
CDR3: CAISGDGTGGGQPQHF

D: .
J: TRBJ2-2
V: TRBV5-6
CDR3: CASSSPPLGELFF

D: .
J: TRBJ1-1
V: TRBV6-1
CDR3: CASSDRQGNTEAFF